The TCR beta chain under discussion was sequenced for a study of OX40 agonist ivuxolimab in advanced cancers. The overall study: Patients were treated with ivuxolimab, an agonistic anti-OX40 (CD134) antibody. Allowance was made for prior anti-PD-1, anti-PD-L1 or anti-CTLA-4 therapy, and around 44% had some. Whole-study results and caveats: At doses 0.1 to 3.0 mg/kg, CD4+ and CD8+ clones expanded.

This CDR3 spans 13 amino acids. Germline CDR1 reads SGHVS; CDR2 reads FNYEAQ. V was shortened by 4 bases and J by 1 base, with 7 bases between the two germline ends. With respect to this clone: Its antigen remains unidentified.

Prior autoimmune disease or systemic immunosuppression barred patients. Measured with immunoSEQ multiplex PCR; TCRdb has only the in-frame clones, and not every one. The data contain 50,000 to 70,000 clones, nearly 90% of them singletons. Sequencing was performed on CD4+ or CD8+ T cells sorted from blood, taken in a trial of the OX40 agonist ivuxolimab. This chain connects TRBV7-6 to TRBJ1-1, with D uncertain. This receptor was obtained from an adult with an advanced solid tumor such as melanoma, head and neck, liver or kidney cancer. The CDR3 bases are TGTGCCAGCAGCTGGGTACCGAACACTGAAGCTTTCTTT. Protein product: CASSWVPNTEAFF.